The T cell receptor beta chain described here comes from a study of neoadjuvant anti-PD-1 for oral cavity cancer. Here immunoSEQ multiplex PCR was the method, and the copy in TCRdb shows in-frame clones only, minus some. The sample contains about 6,800 clones, just under 75% of which appear only once. The CDR3 has 12 residues. The germline V gene has CDR1 SEHNR and CDR2 FQNEAQ (reference sequence). Trimming pared 5 bases from V and 3 bases from J, leaving 5 bases between. The chain has TRBV7-9 and TRBJ1-3, with D hard to call. This clonotype was sampled from a person between 40 and 79 years old with oral cavity squamous cell carcinoma. The material was PBMCs, obtained before nivolumab (anti-PD-1) treatment. This CDR3 is CASSTYGNTIYF. The CDR3, as DNA: TGTGCCAGCAGCACCTATGGAAACACCATATATTTT.